Listed below are T cell receptor beta chains from one sample, sequenced in a study of shared clonotypes between healthy human individuals. Sequencing was performed with immunoSEQ multiplex PCR; in TCRdb, only in-frame clones are kept and a portion is missing. In the table there are around 2,000,000 clones, roughly 94% of which are singletons. Sequencing was performed on naive CD8+ T cells sorted from blood. All receptors come from a man younger than 35 in good health. The CDR3 runs from the conserved cysteine through the conserved F or W. Each record gives: J gene, D gene, CDR3 length, V gene, CDR3 protein, CDR3 DNA. A D gene is named only where the DNA matches it firmly.

>TRBJ2-1|TRBD2|18|TRBV7-8
CASSLGLAGVSTHNEQFF
TGTGCCAGCAGCCTCGGACTAGCGGGAGTATCGACCCACAATGAGCAGTTCTTC
>TRBJ2-1|NA|15|TRBV9
CASSVEGVAYNEQFF
TGTGCCAGCAGCGTAGAGGGGGTAGCCTACAATGAGCAGTTCTTC
>TRBJ2-7|NA|13|TRBV27
CASRSGGHYEQYF
TGTGCCAGCAGATCCGGGGGCCACTACGAGCAGTACTTC
>TRBJ1-4|NA|13|TRBV10-3
CAIRGDVNEKLFF
TGTGCCATCAGGGGGGACGTTAATGAAAAACTGTTTTTT
>TRBJ2-7|TRBD2|15|TRBV7-9
CASSPRASGPYEQYF
TGTGCCAGCAGCCCCCGGGCTAGCGGACCCTACGAGCAGTACTTC
>TRBJ1-1|NA|11|TRBV6-5
CASSSSGKAFF
TGTGCCAGCAGCTCGTCAGGGAAAGCTTTCTTT
>TRBJ1-5|NA|15|TRBV15
CATSSPELSNQPQHF
TGTGCCACCAGCAGTCCAGAACTTAGCAATCAGCCCCAGCATTTT
>TRBJ1-5|NA|13|TRBV25-1
CASSEAGNQPQHF
TGTGCCAGCAGTGAGGCTGGCAATCAGCCCCAGCATTTT
>TRBJ2-7|TRBD2|15|TRBV5-8
CASSLDSGSSYEQYF
TGTGCCAGCAGCTTGGATAGCGGGAGTTCCTACGAGCAGTACTTC
>TRBJ2-3|NA|13|TRBV27
CASSSTPPDTQYF
TGTGCCAGCAGTTCGACCCCGCCAGATACGCAGTATTTT
>TRBJ1-2|NA|11|TRBV29-1
CSVGTLYGYTF
TGCAGCGTTGGTACACTATATGGCTACACCTTC
>TRBJ1-2|NA|15|TRBV30
CAWAGGADGNYGYTF
TGTGCCTGGGCCGGTGGGGCAGACGGAAACTATGGCTACACCTTC
>TRBJ2-7|NA|15|TRBV6-6
CASSPGAYDLYEQYF
TGTGCCAGCTCCCCAGGGGCCTATGACCTTTACGAGCAGTACTTC
>TRBJ2-3|NA|11|TRBV25-1
CASSTGDTQYF
TGTGCCAGCAGTACAGGAGATACGCAGTATTTT